These 3 T cell receptor beta chains came from one sample sequenced in a study of blood T cells in healthy people across ages. Next came a second PCR, run for about 7 to 12 cycles, which used a sample-barcoded 5' primer along with a J-beta primer mix. MiXCR, run by TCRdb on the 5' RACE reads, gives a single entry per CDR3 protein. The repertoire includes over a million distinct CDR3 sequences, 45% of them detected once, and approximately 20% sits in the top ten. Sequenced sample: blood. The receptors shown here come from a woman aged 55-69 years in good health.

This clonotype was counted only a few times. The chain is built from TRBV7-9 and TRBJ2-5; TRBD2 matches 10 bases. The V and J ends lost 2 bases and 7 bases, in that order; junction bases with no gene match: 10. Germline V gene sequence: CDR1 SEHNR, CDR2 FQNEAQ (reference sequence). The CDR3 spans 16 residues. CDR3 sequence: CASSLMSGRDPWTQYF. CDR3 in DNA: TGTGCCAGCAGCTTAATGAGCGGGAGGGATCCATGGACCCAGTACTTC.

The chain is built from TRBV10-2 and TRBJ1-6; D is perhaps TRBD1 (5 bases). Germline CDR1 WSHSY, CDR2 SAAADI. The CDR3 has 16 residues. Deletions cut 0 bases from V and 6 bases from J, with 12 bases between. The DNA of the CDR3 is TGCGCCAGCAGTGAGTCGAACGACAGTCCTAATTCACCCCTCCACTTT. It specifies CASSESNDSPNSPLHF.

The chain carries TRBV20-1 and TRBJ2-3; weak D call: TRBD2 (5 bases). V gave up 2 bases and J gave up 2 bases, with 5 bases separating them. Germline CDR1 and CDR2: DFQATT and SNEGSKA (reference sequence). There are 12 residues in the CDR3. CDR3 sequence: CSARRDTDTQYF. The CDR3 region has the DNA TGCAGTGCTAGACGGGACACAGATACGCAGTATTTT.